This is a list of T cell receptor beta chains from one sample in a study of OX40 agonist ivuxolimab in advanced cancers. Profiled with immunoSEQ multiplex PCR; TCRdb holds only in-frame clones, not every one. The table has 45,000 to 55,000 clones, approximately 88% seen once. The specimen was CD4+ or CD8+ T cells sorted from blood, collected in a trial of the OX40 agonist ivuxolimab. The receptors here all came from an adult with an advanced solid tumor such as melanoma, head and neck, liver or kidney cancer. Each CDR3 is given with its conserved first and last residue. A D gene is named only where the DNA matches it firmly. Clone size is given for some rows only: seen once, a few or many times, or a class if the clone is expanded.

V gene	J gene	D gene	clone size	CDR3 protein	CDR3 DNA
TRBV7-2	TRBJ1-3	NA	NA	CASSFWGTSGNTIYF	TGTGCCAGCAGCTTTTGGGGGACCTCTGGAAACACCATATATTTT
TRBV4-1	TRBJ2-5	NA	NA	CASSQAWGSTEETQYF	TGCGCCAGCAGCCAAGCCTGGGGGTCGACAGAAGAGACCCAGTACTTC
TRBV5-1	TRBJ2-6	NA	NA	CASSLQAGANVLTF	TGCGCCAGCAGCTTACAGGCTGGAGCCAACGTCCTGACTTTC
TRBV9	TRBJ2-7	NA	once	CTSSVGGAGRVYEQYF	TGTACCAGCAGCGTAGGTGGTGCGGGGCGGGTCTACGAGCAGTACTTC
TRBV7-9	TRBJ1-2	NA	NA	CASSMVIEVGYGYTF	TGTGCCAGCAGCATGGTCATAGAAGTTGGCTATGGCTACACCTTC
TRBV5-6	TRBJ2-1	NA	NA	CASSLVGNNEQFF	TGTGCCAGCAGCTTGGTTGGGAACAATGAGCAGTTCTTC
TRBV21-1	TRBJ1-1	NA	once	CASSKGPKNTEAFF	TGTGCCAGCAGCAAAGGACCCAAGAACACTGAAGCTTTCTTT
TRBV2	TRBJ2-1	NA	NA	CASHGTRVDNEQFF	TGTGCCAGCCACGGGACACGTGTGGACAATGAGCAGTTCTTC
TRBV28	TRBJ1-2	TRBD1	few	CASSGQGVANYGYTF	TGTGCCAGCAGTGGACAGGGAGTGGCTAACTATGGCTACACCTTC
TRBV27	TRBJ1-1	NA	few	CASSLVGREAFF	TGTGCCAGCAGTTTAGTAGGCAGAGAAGCTTTCTTT
TRBV5-5	TRBJ2-1	NA	NA	CASSLRAGQGNEQFF	TGTGCCAGCAGCTTGAGGGCAGGGCAAGGCAATGAGCAGTTCTTC
TRBV19	TRBJ2-1	TRBD1	NA	CASSPITGTGHYNEQFF	TGTGCCAGTAGTCCCATAACCGGGACAGGGCACTACAATGAGCAGTTCTTC
TRBV5-1	TRBJ2-5	TRBD2	NA	CASSFLGTGGQETQYF	TGCGCCAGCAGCTTTTTAGGGACGGGAGGACAAGAGACCCAGTACTTC
TRBV5-6	TRBJ1-2	TRBD1	NA	CASSFDRVGNYTF	TGTGCCAGCAGCTTCGACAGGGTGGGGAACTACACCTTC
TRBV28	TRBJ1-5	NA	NA	CASSLLQGQAGNQPQHF	TGTGCCAGCAGTTTATTGCAGGGCCAGGCCGGCAATCAGCCCCAGCATTTT
TRBV11-3	TRBJ1-2	NA	once	CASSLQGPHGYTF	TGTGCCAGCAGCTTACAGGGGCCCCATGGCTACACCTTC
TRBV30	TRBJ1-2	NA	NA	CAWSVNSLGYGYTF	TGTGCCTGGAGTGTAAATTCGTTAGGCTATGGCTACACCTTC
TRBV7-9	TRBJ1-5	NA	NA	CASSPTGDSNQPQHF	TGTGCCAGCAGCCCCACGGGGGACAGCAATCAGCCCCAGCATTTT
TRBV7-2	TRBJ1-2	TRBD1	few	CASSPQGGNGYTF	TGTGCCAGCAGCCCCCAGGGGGGGAATGGCTACACCTTC
TRBV7-9	TRBJ1-4	NA	NA	CASSLGQSNEKLFF	TGTGCCAGCAGCTTAGGGCAGAGTAATGAAAAACTGTTTTTT
TRBV6-5	TRBJ1-1	NA	NA	CASGGFSTEAFF	TGTGCCAGCGGGGGGTTCTCCACTGAAGCTTTCTTT
TRBV10-3	TRBJ1-1	TRBD1	few	CATQGDLNMNTEAFF	TGTGCCACCCAGGGGGACTTAAACATGAACACTGAAGCTTTCTTT
TRBV18	TRBJ2-5	NA	once	CASSPREVGDVETQYF	TGTGCCAGCTCACCACGGGAGGTGGGGGATGTAGAGACCCAGTACTTC